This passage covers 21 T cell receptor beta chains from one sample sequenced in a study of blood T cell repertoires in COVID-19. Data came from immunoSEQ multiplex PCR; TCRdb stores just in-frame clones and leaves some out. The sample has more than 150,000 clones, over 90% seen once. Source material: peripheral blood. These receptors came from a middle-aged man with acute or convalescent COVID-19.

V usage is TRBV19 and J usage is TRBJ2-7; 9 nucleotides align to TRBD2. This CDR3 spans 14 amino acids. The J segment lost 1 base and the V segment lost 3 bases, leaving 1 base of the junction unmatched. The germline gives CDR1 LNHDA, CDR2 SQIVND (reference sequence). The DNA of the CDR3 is TGTGCCAGTAGTATGACTAGCGGTTCCTACGAGCAGTACTTC. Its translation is CASSMTSGSYEQYF.

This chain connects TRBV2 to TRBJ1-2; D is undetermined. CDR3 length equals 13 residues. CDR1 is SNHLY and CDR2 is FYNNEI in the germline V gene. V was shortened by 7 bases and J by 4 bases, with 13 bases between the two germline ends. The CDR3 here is CASTRGRTYGYTF. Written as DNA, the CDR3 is TGTGCCAGCACCCGTGGGAGAACCTATGGCTACACCTTC. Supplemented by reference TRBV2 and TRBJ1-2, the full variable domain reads EPEVTQTPSHQVTQMGQEVILRCVPISNHLYFYWYRQILGQKVEFLVSFYNNEISEKSEIFDDQFSVERPDGSNFTLKIRSTKLEDSAMYFCASTRGRTYGYTFGSGTRLTVV.

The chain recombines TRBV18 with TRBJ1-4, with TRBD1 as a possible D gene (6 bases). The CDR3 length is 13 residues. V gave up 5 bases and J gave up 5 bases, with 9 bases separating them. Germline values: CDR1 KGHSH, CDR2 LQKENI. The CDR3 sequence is CASSKGQNEKLFF. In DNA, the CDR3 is TGTGCCAGCTCAAAAGGACAGAATGAAAAACTGTTTTTT.

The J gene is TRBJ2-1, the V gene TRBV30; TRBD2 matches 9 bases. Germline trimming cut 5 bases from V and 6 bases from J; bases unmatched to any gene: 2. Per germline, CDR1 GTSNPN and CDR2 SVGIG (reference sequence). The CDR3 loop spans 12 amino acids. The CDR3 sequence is CAWASGINEQFF. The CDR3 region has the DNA TGTGCCTGGGCTAGCGGGATCAATGAGCAGTTCTTC.

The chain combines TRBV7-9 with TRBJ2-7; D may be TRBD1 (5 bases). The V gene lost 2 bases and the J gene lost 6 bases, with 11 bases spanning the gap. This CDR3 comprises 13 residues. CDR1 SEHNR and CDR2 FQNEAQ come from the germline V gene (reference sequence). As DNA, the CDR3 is TGTGCCAGCAGCTTATCGCTAGGGGCCGAGCAGTACTTC. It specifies CASSLSLGAEQYF.

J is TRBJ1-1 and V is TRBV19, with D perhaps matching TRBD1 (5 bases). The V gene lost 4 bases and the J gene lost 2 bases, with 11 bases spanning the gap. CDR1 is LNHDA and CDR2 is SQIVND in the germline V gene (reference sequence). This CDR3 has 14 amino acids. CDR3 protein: CASSTAGSNTEAFF. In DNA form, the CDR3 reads TGTGCCAGTAGTACGGCAGGGTCCAACACTGAAGCTTTCTTT. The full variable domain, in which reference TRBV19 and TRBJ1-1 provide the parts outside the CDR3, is DGGITQSPKYLFRKEGQNVTLSCEQNLNHDAMYWYRQDPGQGLRLIYYSQIVNDFQKGDIAEGYSVSREKKESFPLTVTSAQKNPTAFYLCASSTAGSNTEAFFGQGTRLTVV.

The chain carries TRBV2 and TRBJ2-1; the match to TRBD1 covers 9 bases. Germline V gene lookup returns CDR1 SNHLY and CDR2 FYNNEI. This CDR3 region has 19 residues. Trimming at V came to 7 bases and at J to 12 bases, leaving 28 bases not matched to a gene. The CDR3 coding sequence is TGTGCCAGCACCGATAGAAAAAAGCTCCAGGACAGGGGTCGGAGTGGGCAGTTCTTC. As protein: CASTDRKKLQDRGRSGQFF.

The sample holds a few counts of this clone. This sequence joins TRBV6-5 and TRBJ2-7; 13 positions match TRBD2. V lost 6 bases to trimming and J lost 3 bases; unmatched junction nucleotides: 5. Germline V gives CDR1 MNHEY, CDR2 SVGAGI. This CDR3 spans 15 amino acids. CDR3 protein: CASSRGTSGNYEQYF. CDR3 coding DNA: TGTGCCAGCAGCCGCGGGACTAGCGGGAACTACGAGCAGTACTTC.

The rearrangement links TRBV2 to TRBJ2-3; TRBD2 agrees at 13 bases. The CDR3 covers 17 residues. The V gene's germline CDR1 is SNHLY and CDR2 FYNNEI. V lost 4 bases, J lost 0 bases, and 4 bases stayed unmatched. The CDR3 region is CASSVWGLAGSTDTQYF. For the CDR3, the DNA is TGTGCCAGCAGTGTATGGGGACTAGCGGGGAGCACAGATACGCAGTATTTT.

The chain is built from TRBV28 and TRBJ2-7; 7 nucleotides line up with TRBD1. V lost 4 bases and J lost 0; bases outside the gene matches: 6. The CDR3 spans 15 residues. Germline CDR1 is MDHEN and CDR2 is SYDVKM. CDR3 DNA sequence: TGTGCCAGCAGTTCCCGGGACAGTAACTCCTACGAGCAGTACTTC. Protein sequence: CASSSRDSNSYEQYF.

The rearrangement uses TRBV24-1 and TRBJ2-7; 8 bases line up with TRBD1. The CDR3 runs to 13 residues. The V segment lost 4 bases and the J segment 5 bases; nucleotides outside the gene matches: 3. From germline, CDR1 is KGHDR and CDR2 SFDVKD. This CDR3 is CATSEAGGDEQYF. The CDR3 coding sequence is TGTGCCACCAGTGAGGCAGGGGGCGACGAGCAGTACTTC.

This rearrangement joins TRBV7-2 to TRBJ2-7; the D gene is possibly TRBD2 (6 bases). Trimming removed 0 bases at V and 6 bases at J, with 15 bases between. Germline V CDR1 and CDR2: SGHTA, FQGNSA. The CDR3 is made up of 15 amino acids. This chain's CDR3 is CASSLASGLVAEQYF. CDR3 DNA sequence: TGTGCCAGCAGCTTAGCGTCGGGACTGGTGGCCGAGCAGTACTTC. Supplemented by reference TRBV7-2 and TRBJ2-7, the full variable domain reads GAGVSQSPSNKVTEKGKDVELRCDPISGHTALYWYRQSLGQGLEFLIYFQGNSAPDKSGLPSDRFSAERTGGSVSTLTIQRTQQEDSAVYLCASSLASGLVAEQYFGPGTRLTVT.

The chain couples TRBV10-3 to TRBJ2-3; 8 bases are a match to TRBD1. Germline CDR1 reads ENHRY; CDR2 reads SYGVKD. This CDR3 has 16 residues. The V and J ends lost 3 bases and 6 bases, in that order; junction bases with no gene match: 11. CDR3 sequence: CAISEDRGKKVDTQYF. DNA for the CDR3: TGTGCCATCAGTGAAGACAGGGGCAAAAAAGTGGATACGCAGTATTTT.

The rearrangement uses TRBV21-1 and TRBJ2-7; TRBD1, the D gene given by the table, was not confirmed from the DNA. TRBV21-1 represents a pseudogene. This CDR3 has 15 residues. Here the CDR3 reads CASSKGQGPLYEQYV. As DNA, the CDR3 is TGTGCCAGCAGCAAGGGACAGGGGCCCTTGTATGAGCAGTACGTC.

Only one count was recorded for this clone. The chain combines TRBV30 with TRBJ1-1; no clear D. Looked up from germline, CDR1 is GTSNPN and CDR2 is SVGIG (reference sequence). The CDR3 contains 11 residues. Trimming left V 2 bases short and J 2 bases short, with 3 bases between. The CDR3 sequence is CAWSYNTEAFF. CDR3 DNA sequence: TGTGCCTGGAGTTATAACACTGAAGCTTTCTTT.

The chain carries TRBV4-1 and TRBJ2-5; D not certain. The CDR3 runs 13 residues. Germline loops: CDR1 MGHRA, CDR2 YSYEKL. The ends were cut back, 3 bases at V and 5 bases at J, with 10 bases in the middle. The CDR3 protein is CASSHPGGETQYF. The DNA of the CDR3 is TGCGCCAGCAGCCACCCAGGTGGGGAGACCCAGTACTTC.

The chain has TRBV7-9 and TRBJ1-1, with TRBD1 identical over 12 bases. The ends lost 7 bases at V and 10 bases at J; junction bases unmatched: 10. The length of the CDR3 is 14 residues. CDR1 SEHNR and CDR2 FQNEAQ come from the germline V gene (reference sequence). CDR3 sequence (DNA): TGTGCCAGCACCCTGGGACAGGGGGCCGTTGGAGCTTTCTTT. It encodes CASTLGQGAVGAFF.

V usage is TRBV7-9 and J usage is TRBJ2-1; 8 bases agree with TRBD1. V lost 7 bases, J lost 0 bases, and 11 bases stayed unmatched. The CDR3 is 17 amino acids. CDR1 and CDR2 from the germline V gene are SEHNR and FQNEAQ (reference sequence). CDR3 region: CASTPFQGASSYNEQFF. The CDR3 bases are TGTGCCAGCACCCCCTTTCAGGGGGCGAGCTCCTACAATGAGCAGTTCTTC.

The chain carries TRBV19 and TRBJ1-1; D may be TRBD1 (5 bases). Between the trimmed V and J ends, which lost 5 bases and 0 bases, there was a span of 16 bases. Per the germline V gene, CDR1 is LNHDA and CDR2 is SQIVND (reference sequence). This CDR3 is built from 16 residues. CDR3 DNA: TGTGCCAGTAGTTATGGGGCAGGGCCCATGAACACTGAAGCTTTCTTT. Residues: CASSYGAGPMNTEAFF.

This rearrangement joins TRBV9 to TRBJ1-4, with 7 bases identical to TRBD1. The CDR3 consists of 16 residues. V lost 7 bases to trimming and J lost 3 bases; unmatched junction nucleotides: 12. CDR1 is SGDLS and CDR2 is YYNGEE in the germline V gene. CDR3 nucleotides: TGTGCCAGCTCGACAGGGAGCAGGGGCCCTAATGAAAAACTGTTTTTT. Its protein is CASSTGSRGPNEKLFF.

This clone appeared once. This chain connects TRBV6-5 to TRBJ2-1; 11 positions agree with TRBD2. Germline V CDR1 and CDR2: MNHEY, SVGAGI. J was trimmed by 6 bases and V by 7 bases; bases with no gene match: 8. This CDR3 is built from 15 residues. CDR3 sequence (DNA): TGTGCCAGCAACCCCGGGACTAGCGGCCTCAATGAGCAGTTCTTC. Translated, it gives CASNPGTSGLNEQFF.